This T cell receptor (beta chain) was documented in a study of blood T cell repertoires in COVID-19. For the study at large: COVID-19 samples from acute and convalescent phases originated in the United States, Italy and Spain. The cDNA or gDNA used as material had been derived from T cells, B-cell-depleted T cells, or PBMCs.

Authors' methods: Reference gene primer amplification yielded estimated nucleated cell counts. TCRdb keeps only in-frame clones here, not all; method: immunoSEQ multiplex PCR. V, J and clone size are taken as reported in that table, and D and trimming were inferred from the DNA itself. The sample comprises 70,000 to 90,000 clones, around 86% of which are singletons, and about 8.5% rests with the top ten. The V end lost 5 bases, the J end lost 0 bases, and 19 bases lay between the germline ends. CDR1 is LNHDA and CDR2 is SQIVND in the germline V gene (reference sequence). The CDR3 totals 17 residues. This TCR came from a man older than 75 with active or convalescent COVID-19. V gene TRBV19 combines with J gene TRBJ1-2; tentatively, D is TRBD1 (6 bases). Sequencing was performed on peripheral blood. CDR3 in amino acids: CASSLRTASSTNYGYTF. DNA of the CDR3: TGTGCCAGTAGTCTTCGGACAGCTTCCAGTACTAACTATGGCTACACCTTC.